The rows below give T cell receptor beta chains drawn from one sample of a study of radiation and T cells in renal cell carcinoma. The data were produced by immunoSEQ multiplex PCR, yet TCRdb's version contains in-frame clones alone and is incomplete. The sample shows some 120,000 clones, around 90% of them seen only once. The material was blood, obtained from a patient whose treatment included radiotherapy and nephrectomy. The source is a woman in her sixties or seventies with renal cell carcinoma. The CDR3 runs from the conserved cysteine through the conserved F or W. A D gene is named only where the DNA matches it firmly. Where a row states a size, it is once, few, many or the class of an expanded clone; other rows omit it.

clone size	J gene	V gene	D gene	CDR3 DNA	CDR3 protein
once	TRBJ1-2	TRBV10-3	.	TGTGCCATCAACAGGGCAATTAACTATGGCTACACCTTC	CAINRAINYGYTF
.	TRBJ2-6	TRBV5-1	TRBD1	TGCGCCAGCAGCTTGGCCCCTGGACAGGGAGCGGGGGCCAACGTCCTGACTTTC	CASSLAPGQGAGANVLTF
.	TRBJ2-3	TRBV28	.	TGTGCCAGCAGAAGCACAGATACGCAGTATTTT	CASRSTDTQYF
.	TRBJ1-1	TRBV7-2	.	TGTGCCAGCAGCCCCGTGGGGGACACTGAAGCTTTCTTT	CASSPVGDTEAFF
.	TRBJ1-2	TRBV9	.	TGTGCCAGCAGCGTAGTTCAGGGTTCAAGAGGAGGCTACACCTTC	CASSVVQGSRGGYTF
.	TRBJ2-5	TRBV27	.	TGTGCCAGCAGTTTATCTAGGGGGGGGTCCCAAGAGACCCAGTACTTC	CASSLSRGGSQETQYF
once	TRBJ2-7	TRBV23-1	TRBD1	TGCGCCAGCACGCTACAGGGGGCCAGCTACGAGCAGTACTTC	CASTLQGASYEQYF
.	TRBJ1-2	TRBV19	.	TGTGCCAGTACCCTGGATTATTACGGCTACACCTTC	CASTLDYYGYTF
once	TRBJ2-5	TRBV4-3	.	TGCGCCAGCAGCCAAGTCTGGGGGGAAGAGACCCAGTACTTC	CASSQVWGEETQYF
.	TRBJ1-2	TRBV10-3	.	TGTGCCATCAAAGGGGTATTAGGAGGCTACACCTTC	CAIKGVLGGYTF
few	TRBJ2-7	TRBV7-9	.	TGTGCCAGCAGCTTCAATTACGAGCAGTACTTC	CASSFNYEQYF
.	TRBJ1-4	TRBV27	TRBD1	TGTGCCAGCAGTTTATCGGGACAGGGGAGAGAAGAAAAACTGTTTTTT	CASSLSGQGREEKLFF
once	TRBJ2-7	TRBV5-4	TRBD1	TGTGCCAGCAGCCCGGCGGGTCAGGGGGCGTACGAGCAGTACTTC	CASSPAGQGAYEQYF
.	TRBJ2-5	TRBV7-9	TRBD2	TGTGCCAGCAGCTTAACTAGCGGGAGCCAAGAGACCCAGTACTTC	CASSLTSGSQETQYF
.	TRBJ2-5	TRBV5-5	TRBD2	TGTGCCAGCAGCTTGTCCGGACTAGAGAGGGAGACCCAGTACTTC	CASSLSGLERETQYF
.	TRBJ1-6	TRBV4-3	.	TGCGCCAGCAGCCAACAGGGTTCCTATAATTCACCCCTCCACTTT	CASSQQGSYNSPLHF
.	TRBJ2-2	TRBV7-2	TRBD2	TGTGCCAGCAGCCTAACCACTAGCGGGGGTGTTACCGGGGAGCTGTTTTTT	CASSLTTSGGVTGELFF
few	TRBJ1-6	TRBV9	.	TGTGCCAGCAGCGTAGCTGAAGGGTCACCCCTCCACTTT	CASSVAEGSPLHF
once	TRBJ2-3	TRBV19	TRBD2	TGTGCCAGTAGTCTACTAGCGGGGGGCTCCACAGATACGCAGTATTTT	CASSLLAGGSTDTQYF
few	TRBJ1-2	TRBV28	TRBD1	TGTGCCAGCAGTTTAAGGGACAGGGGAACCCTAGGCTATGGCTACACCTTC	CASSLRDRGTLGYGYTF
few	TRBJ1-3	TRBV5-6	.	TGTGCCAGCAGCCGGACGGGGGCGCGGGGAAACACCATATATTTT	CASSRTGARGNTIYF
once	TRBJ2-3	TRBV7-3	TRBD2	TGTGCCAGCAGTAAGCGGAGTAGCGGGGGGGCAGGGCCCACAGATACGCAGTATTTT	CASSKRSSGGAGPTDTQYF
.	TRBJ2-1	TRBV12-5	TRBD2	TGTGCTAGTGGTTTGCCAACGACTAGCGAGCAGTTCTTC	CASGLPTTSEQFF
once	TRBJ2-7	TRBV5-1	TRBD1	TGCGCCAGCAGCCTGACAGGGCCCTACGAGCAGTACTTC	CASSLTGPYEQYF
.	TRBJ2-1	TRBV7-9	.	TGTGCCAGCAGCTTAGTTCTCTTGGGGATCTCCTACAATGAGCAGTTCTTC	CASSLVLLGISYNEQFF
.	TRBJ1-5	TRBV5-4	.	TGTGCCAGCAGCCTATGGGGGGTCAACAATCAGCCCCAGCATTTT	CASSLWGVNNQPQHF
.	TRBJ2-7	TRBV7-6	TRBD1	TGTGCCAGCAGCTTAGGGACAGGGTTGAACTACGAGCAGTACTTC	CASSLGTGLNYEQYF
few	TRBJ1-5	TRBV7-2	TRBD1	TGTGCCAGCAGCCGGGACAGGGCAGAGAATCAGCCCCAGCATTTT	CASSRDRAENQPQHF
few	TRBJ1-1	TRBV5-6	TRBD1	TGTGCCAGCAGCAGTTGGGGACAGGGGGCAAGTGAAGCTTTCTTT	CASSSWGQGASEAFF
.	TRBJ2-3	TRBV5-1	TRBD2	TGCGCCAGCAGCCGAGCGGGGGCGAGCACAGATACGCAGTATTTT	CASSRAGASTDTQYF
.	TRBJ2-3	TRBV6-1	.	TGTGCCAGCAGTCTCGAGGGGGCGGGAGCAGATACGCAGTATTTT	CASSLEGAGADTQYF
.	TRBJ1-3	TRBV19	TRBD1	TGTGCCAGTAGTATAGTTGGAAGGGACAGGGTAGCTGGAAACACCATATATTTT	CASSIVGRDRVAGNTIYF
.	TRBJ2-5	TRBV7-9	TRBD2	TGTGCCAGCAGCTTCAAGACTAGCGGGTTAAGAGGGGAGACCCAGTACTTC	CASSFKTSGLRGETQYF
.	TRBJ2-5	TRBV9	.	TGTGCCAGCAGCCCGACACCCGAAGGTAAAGAGACCCAGTACTTC	CASSPTPEGKETQYF
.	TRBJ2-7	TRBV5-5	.	TGTGCCAGCAGCTTGAATGGGGTTTCCTACGAGCAGTACTTC	CASSLNGVSYEQYF
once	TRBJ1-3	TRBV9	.	TGTGCCAGCAGCGTAAGCGGGCCAGTCTCTGGAAACACCATATATTTT	CASSVSGPVSGNTIYF
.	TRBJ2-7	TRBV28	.	TGTGCCAGCATTTCGAGCTCCTACGAGCAGTACTTC	CASISSSYEQYF
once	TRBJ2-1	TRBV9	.	TGTGCCAGCAGCTTAGGGGAACCACCCCCCTACAATGAGCAGTTCTTC	CASSLGEPPPYNEQFF
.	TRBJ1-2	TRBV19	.	TGTGCCAGTAGTGTTTTGCGAGGTGGGGATGGCTACACCTTC	CASSVLRGGDGYTF